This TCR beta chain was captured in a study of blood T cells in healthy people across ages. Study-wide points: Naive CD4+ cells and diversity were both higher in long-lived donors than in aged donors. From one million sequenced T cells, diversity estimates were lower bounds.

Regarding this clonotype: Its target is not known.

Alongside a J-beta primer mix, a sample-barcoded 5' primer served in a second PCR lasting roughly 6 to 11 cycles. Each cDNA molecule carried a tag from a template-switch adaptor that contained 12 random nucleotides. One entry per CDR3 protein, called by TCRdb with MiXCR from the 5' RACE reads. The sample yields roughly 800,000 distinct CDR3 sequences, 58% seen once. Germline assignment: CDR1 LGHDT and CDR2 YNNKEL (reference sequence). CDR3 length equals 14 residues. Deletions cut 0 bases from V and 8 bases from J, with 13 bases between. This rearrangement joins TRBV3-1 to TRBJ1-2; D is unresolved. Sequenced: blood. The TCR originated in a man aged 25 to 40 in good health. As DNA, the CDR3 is TGTGCCAGCAGCCAAGATATACGGGTGCGGGGCTACACCTTC. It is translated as CASSQDIRVRGYTF.